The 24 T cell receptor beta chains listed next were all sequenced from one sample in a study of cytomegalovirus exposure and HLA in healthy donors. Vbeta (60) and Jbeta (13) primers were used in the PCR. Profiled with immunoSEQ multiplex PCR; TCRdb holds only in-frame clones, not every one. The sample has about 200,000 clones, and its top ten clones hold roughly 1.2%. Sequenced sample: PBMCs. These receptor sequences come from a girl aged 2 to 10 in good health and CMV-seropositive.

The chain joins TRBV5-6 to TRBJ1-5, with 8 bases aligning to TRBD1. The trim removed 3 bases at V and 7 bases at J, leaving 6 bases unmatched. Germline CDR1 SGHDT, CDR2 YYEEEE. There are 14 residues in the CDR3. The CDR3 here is CASSSGQGKQPQHF. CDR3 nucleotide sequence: TGTGCCAGCAGCTCAGGACAGGGTAAACAGCCCCAGCATTTT.

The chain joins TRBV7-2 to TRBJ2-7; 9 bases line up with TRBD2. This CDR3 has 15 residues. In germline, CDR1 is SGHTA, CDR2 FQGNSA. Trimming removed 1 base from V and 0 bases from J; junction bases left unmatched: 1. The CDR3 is CASSLEGLASYEQYF. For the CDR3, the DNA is TGTGCCAGCAGCTTAGAGGGACTAGCCTCCTACGAGCAGTACTTC.

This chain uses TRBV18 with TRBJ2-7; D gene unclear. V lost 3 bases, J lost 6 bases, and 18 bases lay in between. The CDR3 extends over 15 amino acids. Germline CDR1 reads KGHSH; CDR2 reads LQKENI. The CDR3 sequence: CASSPLGGRGSEQYF. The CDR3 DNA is TGTGCCAGCTCACCCCTCGGCGGTCGCGGATCCGAGCAGTACTTC.

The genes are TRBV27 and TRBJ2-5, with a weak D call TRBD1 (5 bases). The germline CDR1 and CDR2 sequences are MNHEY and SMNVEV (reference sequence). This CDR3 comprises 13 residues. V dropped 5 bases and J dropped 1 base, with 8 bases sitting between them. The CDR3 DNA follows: TGTGCCAGCAGTAGGGGCAGCCAAGAGACCCAGTACTTC. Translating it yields CASSRGSQETQYF.

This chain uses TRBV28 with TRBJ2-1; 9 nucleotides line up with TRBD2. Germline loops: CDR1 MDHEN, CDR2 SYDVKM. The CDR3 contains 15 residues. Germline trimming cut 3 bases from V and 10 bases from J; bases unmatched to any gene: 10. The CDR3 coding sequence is TGTGCCAGCAGTTTTAAGGGCGGGAGGGCCCGCGAGCAGTTCTTC. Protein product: CASSFKGGRAREQFF.

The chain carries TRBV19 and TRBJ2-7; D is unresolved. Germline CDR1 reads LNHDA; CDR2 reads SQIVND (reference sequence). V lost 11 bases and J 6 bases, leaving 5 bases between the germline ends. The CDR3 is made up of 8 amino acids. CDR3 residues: CALPEQYF. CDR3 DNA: TGTGCCCTTCCCGAGCAGTACTTC.

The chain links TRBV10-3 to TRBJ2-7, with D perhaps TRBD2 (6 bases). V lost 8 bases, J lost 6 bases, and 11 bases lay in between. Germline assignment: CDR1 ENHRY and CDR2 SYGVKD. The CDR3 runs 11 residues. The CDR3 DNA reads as TGTGCCATCGACTCCGGGGGCGAGCAGTACTTC. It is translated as CAIDSGGEQYF.

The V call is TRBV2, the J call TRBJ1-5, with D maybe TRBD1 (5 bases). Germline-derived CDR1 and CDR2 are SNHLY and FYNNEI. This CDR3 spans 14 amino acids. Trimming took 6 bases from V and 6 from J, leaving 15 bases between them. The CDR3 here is CASSPDIEVQPQHF. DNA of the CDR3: TGTGCCAGCAGCCCGGACATCGAGGTTCAGCCCCAGCATTTT.

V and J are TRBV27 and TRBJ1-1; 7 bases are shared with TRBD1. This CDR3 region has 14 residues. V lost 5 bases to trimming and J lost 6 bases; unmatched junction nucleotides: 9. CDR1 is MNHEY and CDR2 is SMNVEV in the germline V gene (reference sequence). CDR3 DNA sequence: TGTGCCAGCAGTCGGACAGGCCCCTTACCTGAAGCTTTCTTT. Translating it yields CASSRTGPLPEAFF.

In DNA form, the CDR3 reads TGTGCCGCTTCCGGACTAGCCTATAACACCGGGGAGCTGTTTTTT. Its translation is CAASGLAYNTGELFF. The chain employs TRBV10-3 and TRBJ2-2; TRBD2 matches 8 bases. Unmatched junction bases numbered 10, after V lost 11 bases and J lost 2 bases. The CDR3 totals 15 residues. Germline V lookup: CDR1 ENHRY, CDR2 SYGVKD.

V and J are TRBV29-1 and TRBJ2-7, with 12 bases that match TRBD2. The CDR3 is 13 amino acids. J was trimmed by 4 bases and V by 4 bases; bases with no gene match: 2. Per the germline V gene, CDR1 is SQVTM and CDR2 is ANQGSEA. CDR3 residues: CSVGLAGEYEQYF. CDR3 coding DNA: TGCAGCGTTGGACTAGCGGGGGAATACGAGCAGTACTTC.

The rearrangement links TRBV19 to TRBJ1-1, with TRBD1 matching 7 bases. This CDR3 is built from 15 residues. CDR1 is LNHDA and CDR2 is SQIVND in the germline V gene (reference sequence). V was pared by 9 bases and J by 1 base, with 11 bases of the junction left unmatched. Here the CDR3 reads CASQPGQLRNTEAFF. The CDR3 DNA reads TGTGCCAGCCAACCGGGACAGCTGAGGAACACTGAAGCTTTCTTT.

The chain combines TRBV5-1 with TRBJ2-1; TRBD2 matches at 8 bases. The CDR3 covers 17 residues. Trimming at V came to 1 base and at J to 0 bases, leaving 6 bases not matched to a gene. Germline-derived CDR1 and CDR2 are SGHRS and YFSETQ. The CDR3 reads CASSLRREGSSYNEQFF. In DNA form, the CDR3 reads TGCGCCAGCAGCTTGAGACGGGAGGGGAGCTCCTACAATGAGCAGTTCTTC. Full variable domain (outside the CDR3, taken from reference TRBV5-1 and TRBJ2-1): KAGVTQTPRYLIKTRGQQVTLSCSPISGHRSVSWYQQTPGQGLQFLFEYFSETQRNKGNFPGRFSGRQFSNSRSEMNVSTLELGDSALYLCASSLRREGSSYNEQFFGPGTRLTVL.

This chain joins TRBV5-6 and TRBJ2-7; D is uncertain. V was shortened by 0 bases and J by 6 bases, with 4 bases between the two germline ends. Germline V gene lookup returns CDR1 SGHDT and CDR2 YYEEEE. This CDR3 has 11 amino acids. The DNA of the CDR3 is TGTGCCAGCAGCTTGGGAGCCGAGCAGTACTTC. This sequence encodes CASSLGAEQYF.

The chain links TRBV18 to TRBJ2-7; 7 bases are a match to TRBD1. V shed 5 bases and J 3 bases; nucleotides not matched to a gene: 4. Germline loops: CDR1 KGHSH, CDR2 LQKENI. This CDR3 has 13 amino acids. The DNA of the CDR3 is TGTGCCAGCTCATTGGACAGGTACTACGAGCAGTACTTC. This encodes CASSLDRYYEQYF.

In DNA form, the CDR3 reads TGTGCCAGCAGTTACGGGGACAGGGTTTCACCCCTCCACTTT. As protein: CASSYGDRVSPLHF. This rearrangement joins TRBV6-5 to TRBJ1-6; 9 bases align to TRBD1. The germline CDR1 and CDR2 sequences are MNHEY and SVGAGI. This CDR3 has 14 residues. V gave up 2 bases and J gave up 9 bases; unmatched junction bases: 2.

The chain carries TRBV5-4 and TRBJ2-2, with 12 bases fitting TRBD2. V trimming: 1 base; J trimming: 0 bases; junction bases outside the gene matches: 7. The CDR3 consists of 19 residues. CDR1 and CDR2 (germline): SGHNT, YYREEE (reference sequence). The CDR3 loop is CASSLQASGRGANTGELFF. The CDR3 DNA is TGTGCCAGCAGCTTGCAGGCTAGCGGGAGGGGCGCGAACACCGGGGAGCTGTTTTTT.

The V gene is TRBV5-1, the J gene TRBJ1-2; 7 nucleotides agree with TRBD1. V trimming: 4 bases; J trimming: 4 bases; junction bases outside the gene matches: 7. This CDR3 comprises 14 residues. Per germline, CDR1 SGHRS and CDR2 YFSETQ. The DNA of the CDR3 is TGCGCCAGCAGCCAGGGGGGACAGTTCTATGGCTACACCTTC. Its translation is CASSQGGQFYGYTF.

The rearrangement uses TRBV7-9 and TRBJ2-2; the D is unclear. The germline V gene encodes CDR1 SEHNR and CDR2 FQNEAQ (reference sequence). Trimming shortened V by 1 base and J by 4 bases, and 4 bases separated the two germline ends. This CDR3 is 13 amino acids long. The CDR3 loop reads CASSLVATGELFF. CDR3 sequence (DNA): TGTGCCAGCAGCTTAGTAGCCACCGGGGAGCTGTTTTTT.

CDR3 sequence: CASSYSAVAGDNEQFF. The CDR3 bases are TGTGCCAGCAGTTACTCCGCGGTAGCGGGAGATAATGAGCAGTTCTTC. The chain combines TRBV6-5 with TRBJ2-1; 9 nucleotides align to TRBD2. After removal of 0 bases from V and 7 bases from J, the junction contained 7 bases not matched to a gene. Germline V CDR1 and CDR2: MNHEY, SVGAGI. This CDR3 region has 16 residues.

In DNA, the CDR3 is TGTGCCAGCAGCCAAGTGGCCACACAAGAGACCCAGTACTTC. Translated: CASSQVATQETQYF. This chain joins TRBV4-2 and TRBJ2-5; D unresolved. The CDR3 is made up of 14 amino acids. Trimming removed 1 base at V and 2 bases at J, with 8 bases between. CDR1 and CDR2 from the germline V gene are LGHNA and YNFKEQ.

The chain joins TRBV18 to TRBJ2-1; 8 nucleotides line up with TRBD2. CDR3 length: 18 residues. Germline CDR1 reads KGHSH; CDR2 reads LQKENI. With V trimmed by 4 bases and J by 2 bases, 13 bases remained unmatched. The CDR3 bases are TGTGCCAGCTCACAATTAAACGGAGCGGGAGTTGCCTACAATGAGCAGTTCTTC. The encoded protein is CASSQLNGAGVAYNEQFF.

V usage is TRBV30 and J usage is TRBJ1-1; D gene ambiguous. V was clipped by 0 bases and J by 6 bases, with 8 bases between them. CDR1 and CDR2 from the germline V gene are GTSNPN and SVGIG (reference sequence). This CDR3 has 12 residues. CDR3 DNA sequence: TGTGCCTGGAGTGTACGGGGATCTGAAGCTTTCTTT. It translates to CAWSVRGSEAFF.

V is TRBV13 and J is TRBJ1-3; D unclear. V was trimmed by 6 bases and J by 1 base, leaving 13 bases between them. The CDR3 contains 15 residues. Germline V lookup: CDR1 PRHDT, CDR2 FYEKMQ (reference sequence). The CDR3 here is CASRNPAESGNTIYF. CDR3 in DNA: TGTGCCAGCAGGAACCCAGCGGAGTCTGGAAACACCATATATTTT.